This TCR beta chain stems from a study of blood T cell repertoires in COVID-19. The V gene lost 6 bases and the J gene lost 0 bases, with 9 bases spanning the gap. CDR3 length equals 14 residues. Per germline, CDR1 MDHEN and CDR2 SYDVKM. This clone was seen more than once but under ten times. Produced via immunoSEQ multiplex PCR; TCRdb's table is partial and in-frame only. Altogether some 240,000 clones are present, about 81% being singletons, with the ten largest covering about 5.6%. The chain uses TRBV28 and TRBJ1-3, with D perhaps matching TRBD1 (5 bases). The clonotype originates from a woman aged 70-85 years with COVID-19, enrolled during active disease. The sample taken for sequencing was peripheral blood. CDR3: CASSTGYSGNTIYF. CDR3 DNA sequence: TGTGCCAGCAGCACAGGTTACTCTGGAAACACCATATATTTT.